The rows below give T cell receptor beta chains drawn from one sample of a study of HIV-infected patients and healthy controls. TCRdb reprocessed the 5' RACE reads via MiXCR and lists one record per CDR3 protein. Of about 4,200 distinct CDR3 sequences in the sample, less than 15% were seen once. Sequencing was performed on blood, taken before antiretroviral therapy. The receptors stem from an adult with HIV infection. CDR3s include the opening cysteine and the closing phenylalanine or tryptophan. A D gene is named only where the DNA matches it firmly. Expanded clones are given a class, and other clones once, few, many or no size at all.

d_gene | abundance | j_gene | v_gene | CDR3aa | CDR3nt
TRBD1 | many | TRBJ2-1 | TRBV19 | CASSPLTGSNEQFF | TGTGCCAGTAGCCCATTGACAGGGTCCAATGAGCAGTTCTTC
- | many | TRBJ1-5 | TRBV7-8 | CASSLGQSHSNQPQHF | TGTGCCAGCAGCTTAGGGCAGTCCCATAGCAATCAGCCCCAGCATTTT
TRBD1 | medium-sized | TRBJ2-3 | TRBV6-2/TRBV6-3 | CATTGTGDTDTQYF | TGTGCCACGACCGGGACAGGGGACACAGATACGCAGTATTTT
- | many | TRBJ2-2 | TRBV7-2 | CASSRSTGELFF | TGTGCCAGCAGCCGGAGCACCGGGGAGCTGTTTTTT
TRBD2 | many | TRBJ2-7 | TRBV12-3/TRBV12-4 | CASNPEGGPHEQYF | TGTGCCAGCAACCCCGAGGGAGGGCCCCACGAGCAGTACTTC
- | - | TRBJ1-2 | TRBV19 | CASSPQAMLGYTF | TGTGCCAGTAGCCCCCAGGCGATGTTGGGCTACACCTTC
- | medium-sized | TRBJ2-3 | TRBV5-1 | CASSVRRYSTDTQYF | TGCGCCAGCAGCGTTAGACGGTATAGCACAGATACGCAGTATTTT
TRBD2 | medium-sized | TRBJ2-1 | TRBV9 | CASSLPLGTSGSRSAYNEQFF | TGTGCCAGCAGCCTACCTTTGGGGACTAGCGGGTCAAGAAGTGCCTACAATGAGCAGTTCTTC
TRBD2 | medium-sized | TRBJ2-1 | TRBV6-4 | CASSELAGSYNEQFF | TGTGCCAGCAGTGAGCTAGCGGGTTCCTACAATGAGCAGTTCTTC
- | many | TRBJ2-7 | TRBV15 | CATSRGPPAVEQYF | TGTGCCACCAGCAGAGGGCCCCCGGCCGTGGAGCAGTACTTC
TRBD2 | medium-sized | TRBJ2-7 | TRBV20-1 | CSASPAGVERSEQYF | TGCAGTGCTAGTCCAGCGGGAGTAGAAAGGTCCGAGCAGTACTTC